This T cell receptor (beta chain) was sequenced in a study of cytomegalovirus exposure and HLA in healthy donors. Per the germline V gene, CDR1 is GTSNPN and CDR2 is SVGIG (reference sequence). V lost 3 bases, J lost 7 bases, and 10 bases stayed unmatched. CDR3 length: 14 residues. Use of 60 Vbeta and 13 Jbeta primers characterized the PCR. Only in-frame clones appear in the TCRdb table, and some are missing; sequencing was by immunoSEQ multiplex PCR. Here the sample spans about 82,000 clones, over 70% being singletons. The chain recombines TRBV30 with TRBJ2-5; 8 bases align to TRBD1. The sequenced sample was PBMCs. This clonotype was obtained from a man aged 30 to 45 in good health and CMV-seropositive. The CDR3 is CAWRPTGARRTQYF. The CDR3 DNA is TGTGCCTGGAGACCGACAGGGGCCAGGAGGACCCAGTACTTC. The full variable domain, rest sourced from reference TRBV30 and TRBJ2-5, is SQTIHQWPATLVQPVGSPLSLECTVEGTSNPNLYWYRQAAGRGLQLLFYSVGIGQISSEVPQNLSASRPQDRQFILSSKKLLLSDSGFYLCAWRPTGARRTQYFGPGTRLLVL.